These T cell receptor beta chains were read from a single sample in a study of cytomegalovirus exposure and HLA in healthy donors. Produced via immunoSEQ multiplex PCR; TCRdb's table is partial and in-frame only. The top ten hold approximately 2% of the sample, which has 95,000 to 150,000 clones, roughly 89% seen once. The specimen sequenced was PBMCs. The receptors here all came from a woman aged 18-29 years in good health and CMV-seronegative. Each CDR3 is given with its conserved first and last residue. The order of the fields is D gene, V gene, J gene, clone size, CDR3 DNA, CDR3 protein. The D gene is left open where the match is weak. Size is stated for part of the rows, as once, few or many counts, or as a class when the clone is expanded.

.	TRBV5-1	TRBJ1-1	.	TGCGCCAGCAGTCCGGACACCACTGAAGCTTTCTTT	CASSPDTTEAFF
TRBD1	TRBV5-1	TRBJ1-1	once	TGCGCCAGCAGCGCGGACAGGGGGACAACCCTTGAAGCTTTCTTT	CASSADRGTTLEAFF
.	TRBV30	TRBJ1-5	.	TGTGCCTGGAGACCCTCCAGGCATAGCAATCAGCCCCAGCATTTT	CAWRPSRHSNQPQHF
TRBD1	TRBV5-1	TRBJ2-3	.	TGCGCCAGCAGCTTTAGCCCGACAGGGTCCACAGATACGCAGTATTTT	CASSFSPTGSTDTQYF
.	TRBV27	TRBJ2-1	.	TGTGCCAGCAGTTTAGGTAGCGGAAAGACCAGGGAGCAGTTCTTC	CASSLGSGKTREQFF
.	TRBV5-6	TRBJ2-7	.	TGTGCCAGCAGCTTGGGGGGGACAACCTACGAGCAGTACTTC	CASSLGGTTYEQYF
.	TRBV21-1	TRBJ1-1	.	TGTGCCAGCAGCAAGAGGGTTAAGCTGACAGGGGAGGGAACTGAAGCTTTCTTT	CASSKRVKLTGEGTEAFF
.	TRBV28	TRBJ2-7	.	TGTGCCAGCAGTTTTGCCAGGGCCTTTTACGAGCAGTACTTC	CASSFARAFYEQYF
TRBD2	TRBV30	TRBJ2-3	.	TGTGCCTGGAGTTCGGCGGGGGGCTTGGATACGCAGTATTTT	CAWSSAGGLDTQYF
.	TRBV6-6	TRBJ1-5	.	TGTGCCAGCAGTTACTTATGGACAGATAATCAGCCCCAGCATTTT	CASSYLWTDNQPQHF
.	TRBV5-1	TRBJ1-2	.	TGCGCCAGCAGCTTCTCCGTCAGAAACTATGGCTACACCTTC	CASSFSVRNYGYTF
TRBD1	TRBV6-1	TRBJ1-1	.	TGTGCCAGCAGTGTAAGACAGGGGGGAGACACTGAAGCTTTCTTT	CASSVRQGGDTEAFF
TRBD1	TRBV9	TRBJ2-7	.	TGTGCCAGCAGCGCAGCGGTCCACAGGGGGCGCGGCAACGAGCAGTACTTC	CASSAAVHRGRGNEQYF